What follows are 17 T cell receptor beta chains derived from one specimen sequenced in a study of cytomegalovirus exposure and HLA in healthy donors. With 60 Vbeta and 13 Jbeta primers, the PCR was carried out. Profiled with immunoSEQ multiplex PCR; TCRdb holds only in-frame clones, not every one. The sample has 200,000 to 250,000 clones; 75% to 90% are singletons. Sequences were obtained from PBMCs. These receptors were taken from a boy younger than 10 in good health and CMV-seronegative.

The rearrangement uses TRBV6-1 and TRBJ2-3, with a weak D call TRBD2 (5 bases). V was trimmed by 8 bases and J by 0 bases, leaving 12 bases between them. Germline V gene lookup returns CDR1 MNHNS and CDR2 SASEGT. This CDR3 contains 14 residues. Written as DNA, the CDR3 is TGTGCCAGCGCAGCGGAAACTAGCACAGATACGCAGTATTTT. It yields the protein CASAAETSTDTQYF.

The CDR3 nucleotides are TGTGCCTGGATTCGTTTGAGGGGGCAGGGGAACACTGAAGCTTTCTTT. It encodes CAWIRLRGQGNTEAFF. The chain links TRBV30 to TRBJ1-1; the match to TRBD1 covers 7 bases. Germline V gene sequence: CDR1 GTSNPN, CDR2 SVGIG (reference sequence). This CDR3 is 16 amino acids long. Trimming took 4 bases from V and 1 from J; bases not matched to a gene: 12.

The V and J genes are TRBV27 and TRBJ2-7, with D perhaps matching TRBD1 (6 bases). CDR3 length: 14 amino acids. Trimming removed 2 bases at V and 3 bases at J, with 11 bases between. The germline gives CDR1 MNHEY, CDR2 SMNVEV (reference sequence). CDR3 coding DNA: TGTGCCAGCAGTTTAGGGGACACTAACTACGAGCAGTACTTC. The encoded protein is CASSLGDTNYEQYF.

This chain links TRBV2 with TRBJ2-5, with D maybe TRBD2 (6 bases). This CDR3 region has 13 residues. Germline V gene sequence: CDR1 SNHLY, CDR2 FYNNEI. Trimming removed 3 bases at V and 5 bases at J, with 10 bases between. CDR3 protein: CASSEGDLETQYF. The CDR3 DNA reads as TGTGCCAGCAGTGAGGGGGACTTGGAGACCCAGTACTTC. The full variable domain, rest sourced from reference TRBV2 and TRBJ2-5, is EPEVTQTPSHQVTQMGQEVILRCVPISNHLYFYWYRQILGQKVEFLVSFYNNEISEKSEIFDDQFSVERPDGSNFTLKIRSTKLEDSAMYFCASSEGDLETQYFGPGTRLLVL.

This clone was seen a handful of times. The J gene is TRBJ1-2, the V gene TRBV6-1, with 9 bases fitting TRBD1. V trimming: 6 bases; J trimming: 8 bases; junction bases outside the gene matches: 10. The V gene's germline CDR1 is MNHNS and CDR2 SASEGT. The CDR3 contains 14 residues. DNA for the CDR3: TGTGCCAGCAGGGAACAGGGGGCTCAAGAGGGCTACACCTTC. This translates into CASREQGAQEGYTF.

The CDR3 loop is CASSLIGGTYEQYF. CDR3 nucleotide sequence: TGTGCCAGCAGTTTAATAGGGGGCACCTACGAGCAGTACTTC. The rearrangement uses TRBV27 and TRBJ2-7, with 7 positions matching TRBD1. V was clipped by 2 bases and J by 2 bases; unmatched bases: 3. There are 14 residues in the CDR3. Germline V lookup: CDR1 MNHEY, CDR2 SMNVEV (reference sequence).

CDR3 in DNA: TGTGCCAGTTCCGGGACAGGGCGTCAGCCCCAGCATTTT. It yields the protein CASSGTGRQPQHF. The chain combines TRBV19 with TRBJ1-5; 9 nucleotides align to TRBD1. After removal of 8 bases from V and 6 bases from J, the junction contained 5 bases not matched to a gene. The CDR3 is 13 amino acids. Germline V gives CDR1 LNHDA, CDR2 SQIVND (reference sequence).

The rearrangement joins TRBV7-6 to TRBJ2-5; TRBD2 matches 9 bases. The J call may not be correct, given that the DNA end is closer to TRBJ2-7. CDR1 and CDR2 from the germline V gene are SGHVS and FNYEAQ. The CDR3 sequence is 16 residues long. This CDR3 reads CASSSDLAGGGHEQYF. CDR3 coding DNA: TGTGCCAGCAGCTCCGACCTTGCGGGAGGGGGCCACGAGCAGTACTTC.

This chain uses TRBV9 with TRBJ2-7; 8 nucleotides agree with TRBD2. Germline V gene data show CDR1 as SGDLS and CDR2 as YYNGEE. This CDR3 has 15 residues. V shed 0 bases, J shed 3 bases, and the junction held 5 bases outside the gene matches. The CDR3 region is CASSVEPSGLYEQYF. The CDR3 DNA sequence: TGTGCCAGCAGCGTAGAACCTAGCGGGCTCTACGAGCAGTACTTC. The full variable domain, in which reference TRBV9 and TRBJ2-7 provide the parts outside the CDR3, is DSGVTQTPKHLITATGQRVTLRCSPRSGDLSVYWYQQSLDQGLQFLIQYYNGEERAKGNILERFSAQQFPDLHSELNLSSLELGDSALYFCASSVEPSGLYEQYFGPGTRLTVT.

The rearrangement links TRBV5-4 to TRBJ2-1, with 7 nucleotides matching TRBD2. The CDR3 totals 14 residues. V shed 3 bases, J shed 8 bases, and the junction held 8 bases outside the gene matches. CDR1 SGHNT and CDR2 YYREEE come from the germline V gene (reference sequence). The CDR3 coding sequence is TGTGCCAGCAGCTCGGACGGCGGGAGAGATGAGCAGTTCTTC. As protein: CASSSDGGRDEQFF.

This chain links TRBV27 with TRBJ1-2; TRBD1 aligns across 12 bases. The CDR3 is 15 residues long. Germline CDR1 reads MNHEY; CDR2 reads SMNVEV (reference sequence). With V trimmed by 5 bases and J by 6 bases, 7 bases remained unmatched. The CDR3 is CASSPGTGGINGYTF. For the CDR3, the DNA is TGTGCCAGCAGTCCCGGGACAGGGGGCATCAATGGCTACACCTTC.

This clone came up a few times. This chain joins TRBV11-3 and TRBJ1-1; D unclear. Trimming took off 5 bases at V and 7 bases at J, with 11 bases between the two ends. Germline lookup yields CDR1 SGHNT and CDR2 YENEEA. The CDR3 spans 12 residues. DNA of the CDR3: TGTGCCAGCAGCATCGGGCGGGGTGAAGCTTTCTTT. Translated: CASSIGRGEAFF.

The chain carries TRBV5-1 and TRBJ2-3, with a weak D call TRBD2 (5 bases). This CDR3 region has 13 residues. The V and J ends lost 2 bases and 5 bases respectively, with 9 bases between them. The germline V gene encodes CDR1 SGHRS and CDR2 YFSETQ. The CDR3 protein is CASSLAVGDTQYF. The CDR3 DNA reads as TGCGCCAGCAGCTTAGCGGTAGGAGATACGCAGTATTTT.

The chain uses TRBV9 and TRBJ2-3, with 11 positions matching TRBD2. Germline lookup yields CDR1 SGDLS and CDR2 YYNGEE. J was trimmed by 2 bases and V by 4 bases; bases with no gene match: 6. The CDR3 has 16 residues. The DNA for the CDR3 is TGTGCCAGCAGCCCCCGACTAGCGGGGTACACAGATACGCAGTATTTT. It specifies CASSPRLAGYTDTQYF.

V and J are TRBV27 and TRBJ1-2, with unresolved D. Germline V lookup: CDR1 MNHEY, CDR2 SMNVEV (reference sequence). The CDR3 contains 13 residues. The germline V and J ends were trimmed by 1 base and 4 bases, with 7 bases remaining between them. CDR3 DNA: TGTGCCAGCAGTTTATATGAGGGCTATGGCTACACCTTC. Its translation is CASSLYEGYGYTF.

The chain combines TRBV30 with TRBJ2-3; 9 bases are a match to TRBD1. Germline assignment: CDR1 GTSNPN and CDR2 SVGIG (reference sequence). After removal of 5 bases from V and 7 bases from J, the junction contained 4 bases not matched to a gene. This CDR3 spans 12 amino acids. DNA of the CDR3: TGTGCCTGGGGGACAGGGATGAATACGCAGTATTTT. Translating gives CAWGTGMNTQYF.

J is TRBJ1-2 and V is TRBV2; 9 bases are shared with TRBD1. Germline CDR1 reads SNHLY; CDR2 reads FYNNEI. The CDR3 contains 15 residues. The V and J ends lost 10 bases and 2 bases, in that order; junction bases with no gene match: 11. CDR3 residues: CAITGTGFLNYGYTF. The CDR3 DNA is TGTGCCATCACCGGGACAGGGTTTTTAAACTATGGCTACACCTTC.